Given below is one T cell receptor beta chain in context. Its antigen is still unknown. Germline-derived CDR1 and CDR2 are MNHNS and SASEGT. The length of the CDR3 is 17 residues. In generating TCR beta cDNA, 5'RACE template switching with UMIs was used. Reanalyzing the 5' RACE reads, TCRdb keeps one entry per CDR3 protein, without DNA. Across 400,000 or so distinct CDR3 sequences, the top ten clones capture 9.5% to 12% of the sample. The record originates from a study of T cells expressing NK-cell markers. Study context: Sorted CD3+CD56+NKG2C+, CD3+CD56+NKG2C- and CD3+CD56-NKG2C+ T-cell subsets were beta-chain profiled. The sequencing cohort of eight donors included seven HCMV-seropositive individuals and one seronegative individual.

Study-wide results and caveats: Among a handful of donors, these clonotypes also ranked first in the CD3+CD56-NKG2C+ fraction.

Sample: blood T cells: a sorted CD56 or NKG2C T cell subset, CD4+ or CD8+ T cells, or bulk PBMC T cells (not recorded which). The rearrangement joins TRBV6-1 to TRBJ2-7; TCRdb outputs TRBD1, but without DNA this stays unchecked. The clonotype comes from a woman in her 50s in good health. The CDR3 region is CASSEAPPQANLYEQYF.